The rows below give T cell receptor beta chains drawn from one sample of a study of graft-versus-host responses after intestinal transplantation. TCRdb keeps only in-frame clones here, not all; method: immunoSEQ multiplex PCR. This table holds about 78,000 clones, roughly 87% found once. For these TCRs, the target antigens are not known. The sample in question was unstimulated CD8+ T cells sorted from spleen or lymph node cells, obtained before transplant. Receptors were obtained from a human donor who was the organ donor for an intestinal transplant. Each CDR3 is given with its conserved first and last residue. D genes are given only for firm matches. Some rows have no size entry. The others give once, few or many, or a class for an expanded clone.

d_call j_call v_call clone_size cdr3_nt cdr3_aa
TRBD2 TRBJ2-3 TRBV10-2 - TGCGCCAGCAATTTACGCGGGGGTAGCACAGATACGCAGTATTTT CASNLRGGSTDTQYF
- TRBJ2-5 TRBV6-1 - TGTGCCAGCAGTGAACACCAAGAGACCCAGTACTTC CASSEHQETQYF
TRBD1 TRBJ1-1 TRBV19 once TGTGCCAGTAGGATACAGGGGGTGCAAAACACTGAAGCTTTCTTT CASRIQGVQNTEAFF
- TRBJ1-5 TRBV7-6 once TGCGCCAGCAGCTTAATTGCTGGTCCCAATCAGCCCCAGCATTTT CASSLIAGPNQPQHF
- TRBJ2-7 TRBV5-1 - TGCGCCAGCAGCTTGGCCGGGTCGGGGGTCGAGCAGTACTTC CASSLAGSGVEQYF
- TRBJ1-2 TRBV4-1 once TGCGCCAGCAGCCAAGATGAGGGGGTTAGCACCTTC CASSQDEGVSTF
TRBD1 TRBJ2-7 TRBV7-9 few TGTGCCAGCAGCTTGGCACAGGGGGATTACGAGCAGTACTTC CASSLAQGDYEQYF
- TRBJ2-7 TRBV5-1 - TGCGCCAGCAGCTTGGGTTTCTCCTCTTCCTACGAGCAGTACTTC CASSLGFSSSYEQYF
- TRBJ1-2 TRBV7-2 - TGTGCCAGCAGCTTAGATTCTGTCTATGGCTACACCTTC CASSLDSVYGYTF
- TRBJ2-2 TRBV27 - TGTGCCAGCAACGGAGGGCAGGGAAGGACCGGGGAGCTGTTTTTT CASNGGQGRTGELFF
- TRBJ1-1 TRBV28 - TGTGCCAGCAGTTTATTGGCAAGGGCGACTGAAGCTTTCTTT CASSLLARATEAFF
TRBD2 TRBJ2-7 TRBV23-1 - TGCGCCAGCAGTCAAAACGTGACGGACGGGGGGGCTCGGGTTATCGTAGGAGAGCAGTACTTC CASSQNVTDGGARVIVGEQYF
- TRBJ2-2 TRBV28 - TGTGCCAGCAGTTTCCCCGAGACCGGGGGAACCGGGGAGCTGTTTTTT CASSFPETGGTGELFF
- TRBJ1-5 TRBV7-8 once TGTGCCAGCAGCTTTTTTTGGGACAACAATCAGCCCCAGCATTTT CASSFFWDNNQPQHF
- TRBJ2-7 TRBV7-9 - TGTGCCAGCAGCTTCTCAGGGACAAGCTACGAGCAGTACTTC CASSFSGTSYEQYF
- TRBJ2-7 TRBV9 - TGTGCCAGCAGTATCGGGAGGACAGACTACGAGCAGTACTTC CASSIGRTDYEQYF
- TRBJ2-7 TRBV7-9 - TGTGCCAGCAGCCTGGGACTCATGGAGCAGTACTTC CASSLGLMEQYF
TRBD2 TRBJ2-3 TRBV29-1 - TGCAGCGTTGAATGGGAGGGAACATATAGGGGAAAATTGACGGGCACAGATACGCAGTATTTT CSVEWEGTYRGKLTGTDTQYF
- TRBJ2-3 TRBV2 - TGTGCCAGCAGTATTGGGCTACTCCTTGCTTATGACACAGATACGCAGTATTTT CASSIGLLLAYDTDTQYF
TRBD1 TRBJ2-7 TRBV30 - TGTGCCTGGAAGGGGACAGTACCCTACGAGCAGTACTTC CAWKGTVPYEQYF
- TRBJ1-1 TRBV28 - TGTGCCAGCAGTTTTAATAATGCAGGCGGGGAAGCTTTCTTT CASSFNNAGGEAFF
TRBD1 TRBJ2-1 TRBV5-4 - TGTGCCAGCAGCTGGGACAGGGCCCCCTACAATGAGCAGTTCTTC CASSWDRAPYNEQFF
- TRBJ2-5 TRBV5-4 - TGTGCCAGCAGCCTAGGCGGGACCCAGTACTTC CASSLGGTQYF
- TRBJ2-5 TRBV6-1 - TGTGCCACCTCATTACCTCTCCAAGAGACCCAGTACTTC CATSLPLQETQYF
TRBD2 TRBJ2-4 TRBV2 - TGTGCCAGCAGAAGAGCGGGGGAGTTAACCAAAAACATTCAGTACTTC CASRRAGELTKNIQYF
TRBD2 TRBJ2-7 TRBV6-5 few TGTGCCAGCAGTCCCGGTTGGGGGGGGTACGAGCAGTACTTC CASSPGWGGYEQYF
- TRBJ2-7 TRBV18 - TGTGCCAGCTCGTCGACAGGACCCAACTACGAGCAGTACTTC CASSSTGPNYEQYF
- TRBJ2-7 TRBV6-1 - TGTGCCAGCAGTTCAGGGGAGCCTACCACCTACGAGCAGTACTTC CASSSGEPTTYEQYF
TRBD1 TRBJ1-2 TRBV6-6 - TGTGCCAGCAGCTGGACAGGGCCGGGATTAAACTATGGCTACACCTTC CASSWTGPGLNYGYTF
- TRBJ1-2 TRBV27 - TGTGCCAGCAGTTTATCGAATACAGGACCCCCCTATGGCTACACCTTC CASSLSNTGPPYGYTF
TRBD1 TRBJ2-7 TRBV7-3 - TGTGCCAGCAGCTTAACCCCCGGACAGGCCAACGAGCAGTACTTC CASSLTPGQANEQYF
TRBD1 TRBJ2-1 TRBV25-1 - TGTGCCAGCATGGGACAGGGGGTCTACAATGAGCAGTTCTTC CASMGQGVYNEQFF
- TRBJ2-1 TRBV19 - TGTGCCAGTAGTATAGATCTATTTCAGGAGCAGTTCTTC CASSIDLFQEQFF
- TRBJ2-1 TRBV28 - TGTGCCAGCAGTTTCTGGGACAACAACTACAATGAGCAGTTCTTC CASSFWDNNYNEQFF
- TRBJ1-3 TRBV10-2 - TGCGCCAGCAGTGTGGTGGAGAACTCTGGAAACACCATATATTTT CASSVVENSGNTIYF
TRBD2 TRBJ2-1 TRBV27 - TGTGCCAGCAGCTTGATCCAGAGCCGACTAGCGGGGGCGCGGGAGCAGTTCTTC CASSLIQSRLAGAREQFF
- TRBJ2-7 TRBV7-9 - TGTGCCAGCAGCTCGACGTCGGGCAGGGCCCACGAGCAGTACTTC CASSSTSGRAHEQYF
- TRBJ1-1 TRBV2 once TGTGCCAGCTTGGTGGGAATACCACGGGACACCAGATTCTTGAACACTGAAGCTTTCTTT CASLVGIPRDTRFLNTEAFF
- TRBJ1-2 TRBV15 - TGTGCCACCAGCAGATCTCCGGGACGACGTAACTATGGCTACACCTTC CATSRSPGRRNYGYTF
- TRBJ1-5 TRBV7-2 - TGTGCCAGCAGCTTAGATGTGCGCAATCAGCCCCAGCATTTT CASSLDVRNQPQHF
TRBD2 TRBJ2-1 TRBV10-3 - TGTGCCATCAGGGCGACTAGCGGGGGGGATTACAATGAGCAGTTCTTC CAIRATSGGDYNEQFF
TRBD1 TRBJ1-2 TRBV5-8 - TGTGCCAGCAGCTTTTACGAGACAGGGACGGAGGGCTACACCTTC CASSFYETGTEGYTF
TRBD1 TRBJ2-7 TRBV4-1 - TGCGCCAGCAGCCAAGGACAGGGTTGGTACGAGCAGTACTTC CASSQGQGWYEQYF
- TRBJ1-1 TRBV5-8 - TGTGCCAGCACCAGTGCCGGGGGACGTACTGAAGCTTTCTTT CASTSAGGRTEAFF
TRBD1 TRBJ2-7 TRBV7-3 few TGTGCCAGCAGCATCGGACAGGGGTTACCCTACGAGCAGTACTTC CASSIGQGLPYEQYF
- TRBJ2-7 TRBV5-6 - TGTGCCAGCAGCCAACACGCAGGGATGTTCTACGAGCAGTACTTC CASSQHAGMFYEQYF